This is a list of T cell receptor beta chains from one sample in a study of tumor-infiltrating lymphocytes in oesophageal squamous cell carcinoma. TCRdb passed the PCR reads through MiXCR, listing each CDR3 protein once. The sample shows 13,000 or so distinct CDR3 sequences, approximately 47% of them seen only once. Sequencing was performed on blood. These receptors were obtained from a female donor with esophageal squamous cell carcinoma. Both conserved end residues are part of each CDR3. D genes are given only for firm matches. A row's size may be missing; if present it is once, few, many or a size class.

>TRBV7-6|TRBJ2-1|.|.
TGTGCTAGCAGCTTAGGGGTCAGGACGGATCAAGAGTTCTTC
CASSLGVRTDQEFF
>TRBV6-1|TRBJ2-5|TRBD2|.
TGTGCCAGCACCCTACTAGCGGGAGTAGGAGAGACCCAGTACTTC
CASTLLAGVGETQYF
>TRBV10-3|TRBJ2-7|TRBD2|.
TGTGCCATCGGCGCGGGACTAGCGGGATCCTACGAGCAGTACTTC
CAIGAGLAGSYEQYF
>TRBV7-6|TRBJ2-3|.|.
TGTGCCAGCAGCTTAGTTTCCTGGGTGGATACGCAGTATTTT
CASSLVSWVDTQYF
>TRBV2|TRBJ2-7|.|.
TGTGCCAGTTCACGGGAAAGGGATTACGAGCAGTACTTC
CASSRERDYEQYF
>TRBV7-2|TRBJ2-3|.|many
TGTGCCAGCAGCTTAGGAGCAGATACGCAGTATTTT
CASSLGADTQYF
>TRBV7-8|TRBJ2-2|.|.
TGTGCCAGCAGCTTCACAGGCTCCGGGGAGCTGTTTTTT
CASSFTGSGELFF
>TRBV7-6|TRBJ1-2|.|.
TGTGCCAGCAGCGCCCCCCCACTCTCGTGGGGCTACACCTTC
CASSAPPLSWGYTF
>TRBV28|TRBJ1-3|.|.
TGTGACGGGGGCACCTCTGGAAACACCATATATTTT
CDGGTSGNTIYF
>TRBV7-9|TRBJ1-2|.|.
TGTGCCAGCAGCCTCTCCCACACGACTAACTATGGCTACACCTTC
CASSLSHTTNYGYTF
>TRBV15|TRBJ2-1|TRBD2|.
TGTGCCACCAGCAGAGTCTCTTACCCTAGCGGGAGGTATGAGCAGTTCTTC
CATSRVSYPSGRYEQFF
>TRBV7-6|TRBJ2-2|.|.
TGTGCCAGCAGCTTAGGACAGAACACCGGGGAGCTGTTTTTT
CASSLGQNTGELFF
>TRBV6-1|TRBJ2-7|TRBD2|.
TGTGCCAGCAGTTCACGGGGACTAGCCCACAATGAGCAGTACTTC
CASSSRGLAHNEQYF
>TRBV6-1|TRBJ2-5|.|.
TGTGCCAGCAATGGACGCCCCGGGAGACAAGAGACCCAGTACTTC
CASNGRPGRQETQYF
>TRBV7-1|TRBJ2-1|TRBD1|.
TGTGCCAGCTCCTCCCGGGACAGGGGACGGGGTGAGCAGTTCTTC
CASSSRDRGRGEQFF
>TRBV7-6|TRBJ2-2|.|.
TGTGCCAGCAGCCCTGGTGGTGAGAACACCGGGGAGCTGTTTTTT
CASSPGGENTGELFF
>TRBV27|TRBJ1-1|.|many
TGTGCCAGCAGTTACACTCGTACAGGGTACACTGAAGCTTTCTTT
CASSYTRTGYTEAFF
>TRBV7-3|TRBJ2-3|TRBD2|.
TGTGCCAGCAGCGCGGGACTAGCGGGGGATACGCAGTATTTT
CASSAGLAGDTQYF
>TRBV7-3|TRBJ2-7|.|.
TGTGCCAGCAGTTCCTCTGGCCTACCACAGCAGTACTTC
CASSSSGLPQQYF
>TRBV7-2|TRBJ2-3|.|.
TGTGCCAGCAGCTCGGTAGCGAGCACAGATACGCAGTATTTT
CASSSVASTDTQYF
>TRBV7-9|TRBJ2-1|TRBD1|few
TGTGCCAGCAGCCCCAGGTCGGGACAGACGTCCTACAATGAGCAGTTCTTC
CASSPRSGQTSYNEQFF
>TRBV7-6|TRBJ2-5|.|.
TGTGCCAGCAGCTTAGTAATGAGTGCTTGGGGCTCTGACCAAGAGACCCAGTACTTC
CASSLVMSAWGSDQETQYF
>TRBV11-2|TRBJ1-2|.|few
TGTGCCAGCAGCCTTAGCTTTAACTATGGCTACACCTTC
CASSLSFNYGYTF
>TRBV24-1|TRBJ2-5|.|once
TGTGCCACCAGTGGTTTCGATGAGCAGTACTTC
CATSGFDEQYF
>TRBV4-1|TRBJ2-1|.|.
TGTGCCAGCAGCCAGGCGACTGGTGAGCAGTTCTTC
CASSQATGEQFF
>TRBV11-2|TRBJ2-1|TRBD2|.
TGTGCCAGCAGCTTAGGTCTAGCGGGCGAACAGAATGAGCAGTTCTTC
CASSLGLAGEQNEQFF
>TRBV28|TRBJ2-3|.|.
TGTGCCAGCAGGTCCCCCTTGGGTACAGATACGCAGTATTTT
CASRSPLGTDTQYF
>TRBV7-2|TRBJ2-2|.|.
TGTGCCAGCAGCTTAGTTAGTTTTACGGGGGCCGGGGAGCTGTTTTTT
CASSLVSFTGAGELFF
>TRBV7-3|TRBJ2-1|TRBD2|.
TGTGCCAGCAGCTTACGACTAGCGGGACGTTCCTACAATGAGCAGTTCTTC
CASSLRLAGRSYNEQFF
>TRBV6-1|TRBJ1-3|.|many
TGTGCCAGCAGTTATGAGACCTTAGGACGAAACACCATATATTTT
CASSYETLGRNTIYF
>TRBV10-3|TRBJ1-4|TRBD1|medium-sized
TGTGCCATCAGTGTGAAAGGTACAGGGGCTATAAATGAAAAACTGTTTTTT
CAISVKGTGAINEKLFF
>TRBV10-2|TRBJ2-1|.|.
TGCGCCAGCAGTGAATCGCAGGGATGGTACAATGAGCAGTTCTTC
CASSESQGWYNEQFF
>TRBV27|TRBJ2-1|TRBD2|.
TGTGCCAGCAAGGGACTAGCGGGAGGTGGAAATGAGCAGTTCTTC
CASKGLAGGGNEQFF
>TRBV5-1|TRBJ2-5|.|.
TGCGCCAGCAGCTTGGCCGGGGCAGGCCAAGAGACCCAGTACTTC
CASSLAGAGQETQYF
>TRBV7-2|TRBJ2-5|TRBD2|.
TGTGCCACCACACCGGGACTAGCGGGAAGGGAGACCCAGTACTTC
CATTPGLAGRETQYF
>TRBV28|TRBJ2-1|.|.
TGTGCCAGCGTTCGGTACAATGAGCAGTTCTTC
CASVRYNEQFF
>TRBV7-9|TRBJ2-1|.|.
TGTGCCAGCAGCTCCGGGACTCACAATGAGCAGTTCTTC
CASSSGTHNEQFF
>TRBV7-4|TRBJ2-7|TRBD1|.
TGTGCCAGCTGCTGGGACAGGGTGGACGAGCAGTACTTC
CASCWDRVDEQYF
>TRBV7-7|TRBJ2-1|.|.
TGTGCTAGCAGCTTCTCCCCCGACCACAATGAGCAGTTCTTC
CASSFSPDHNEQFF
>TRBV19|TRBJ2-5|.|.
TGTGCCAGTAGTATGAACCGGGAGACCCAGTACTTC
CASSMNRETQYF
>TRBV7-8|TRBJ2-7|.|.
TGTGCCAGCAGCACCAATACAGGGCTTTCCTACGAGCAGTACTTC
CASSTNTGLSYEQYF
>TRBV7-9|TRBJ2-1|.|medium-sized
TGTGCCAGCAGCCCGAATCGAGGGGGGACGGAGCAGTTCTTC
CASSPNRGGTEQFF
>TRBV5-1|TRBJ2-1|TRBD2|many
TGCGCCAGCAGCTCGGGGACTAGCGGCCGCTGGGATGAGCAGTTCTTC
CASSSGTSGRWDEQFF
>TRBV20-1|TRBJ1-1|.|once
TGCAGTGCTAGAGGGTACACAGGGAACACTGAAGCTTTCTTT
CSARGYTGNTEAFF
>TRBV6-1|TRBJ1-3|.|many
TGTGCCAGCAGGAGTGGGGGCTCGTCCGGAAACACCATATATTTT
CASRSGGSSGNTIYF
>TRBV6-1|TRBJ2-3|TRBD2|.
TGTGCCAGCAGTGACGGGCGGAGACTAGCGGGAGGTTGGTTAGATACGCAGTATTTT
CASSDGRRLAGGWLDTQYF
>TRBV7-2|TRBJ2-3|TRBD2|.
TGTGCCAGCAGCCTCGCTAGCGGGTACACAGATACGCAGTATTTT
CASSLASGYTDTQYF
>TRBV12-3/TRBV12-4|TRBJ2-1|TRBD2|.
TGTGCCACCAAAGGGGCTAGCGGGAGGAACGACTACAATGAGCAGTTCTTC
CATKGASGRNDYNEQFF
>TRBV9|TRBJ1-1|TRBD1|.
TGTGCCAGCAGCCTCTCGGACAGGGGAATTGGTGAAGCTTTCTTT
CASSLSDRGIGEAFF
>TRBV5-4|TRBJ2-1|TRBD2|.
TGTGCCAGCAGCTTGACTAGCGGGATAGAGCTGTTCTTC
CASSLTSGIELFF
>TRBV7-2|TRBJ1-1|.|.
TGTGCCAGCAGCCGCGACAGAGCGAACACTGAAGCTTTCTTT
CASSRDRANTEAFF
>TRBV7-2|TRBJ1-2|TRBD1|.
TGTGCCAGCAGCTTAGCGAAGGGGGCGGGCTATGGCTACACCTTC
CASSLAKGAGYGYTF
>TRBV7-3|TRBJ2-3|.|.
TGTGCCAGCAGCCCCTACGTGACAGATACGCAGTATTTT
CASSPYVTDTQYF
>TRBV2|TRBJ2-1|.|many
TGTGCCAGCAGTGAACTTTTCAATGAGCAGTTCTTC
CASSELFNEQFF
>TRBV28|TRBJ2-5|.|.
TGTGCCAGCAGCGAACGGTACGAGCAGAACTTC
CASSERYEQNF